This T cell receptor beta chain was obtained from a study of prognosis after radiotherapy for stage I lung cancer. Study-wide context: With approximately 12 men and over 5 women, the cohort's median age was approximately 74 years, range roughly 50–84.

At least ten counts were recorded for this clonotype. Its antigen is unidentified. Genomic DNA yielded TCR beta CDR3, amplified by two-round multiplex PCR. For every TRBV and TRBJ gene, a specific primer was used in first-round PCR. One entry per CDR3 protein, called by TCRdb with MiXCR from the multiplex PCR reads. The data hold roughly 11,000 distinct CDR3 sequences, with about 35% observed a single time. This CDR3 comprises 15 residues. V lost 1 base and J 8 bases, leaving 16 bases between the germline ends. In germline, CDR1 is MGHRA, CDR2 YSYEKL. Notes on the study in general: The number of unique TCR clones went down after stereotactic body radiation therapy, with a median of around 9,500 versus 6,500.

The chain has TRBV4-1 and TRBJ2-3, with D perhaps TRBD2 (6 bases). The specimen was PBMCs, collected before or after stereotactic body radiation therapy (not recorded which). The sequence was obtained from a donor aged 50 or older with non-small cell lung cancer. DNA of the CDR3: TGCGCCAGCAGCCAAGCACTAGCAGGGTTTTCTACGCAGTATTTT. Its protein product is CASSQALAGFSTQYF.